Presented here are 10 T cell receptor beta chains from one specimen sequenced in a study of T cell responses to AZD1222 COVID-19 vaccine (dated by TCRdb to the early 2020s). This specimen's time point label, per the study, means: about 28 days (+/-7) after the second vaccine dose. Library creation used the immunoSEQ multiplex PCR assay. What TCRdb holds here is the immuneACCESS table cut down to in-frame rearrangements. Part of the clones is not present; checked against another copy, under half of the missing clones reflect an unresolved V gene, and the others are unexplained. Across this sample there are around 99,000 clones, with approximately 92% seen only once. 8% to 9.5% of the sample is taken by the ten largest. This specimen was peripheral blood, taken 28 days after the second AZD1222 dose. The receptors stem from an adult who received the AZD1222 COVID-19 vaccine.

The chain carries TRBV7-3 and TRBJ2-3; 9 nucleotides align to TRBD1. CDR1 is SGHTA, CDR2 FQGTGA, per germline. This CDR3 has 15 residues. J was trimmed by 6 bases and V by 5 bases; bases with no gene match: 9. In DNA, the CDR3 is TGTGCCAGCAGCGAACAGGGGGCTGGAGTTGATACGCAGTATTTT. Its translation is CASSEQGAGVDTQYF. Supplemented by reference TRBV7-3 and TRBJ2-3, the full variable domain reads GAGVSQTPSNKVTEKGKYVELRCDPISGHTALYWYRQSLGQGPEFLIYFQGTGAADDSGLPNDRFFAVRPEGSVSTLKIQRTERGDSAVYLCASSEQGAGVDTQYFGPGTRLTVL.

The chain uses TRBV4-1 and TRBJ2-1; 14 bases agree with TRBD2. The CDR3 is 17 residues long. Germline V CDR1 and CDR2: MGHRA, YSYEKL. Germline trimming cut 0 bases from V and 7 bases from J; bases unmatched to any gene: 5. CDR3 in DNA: TGCGCCAGCAGCCAAGAAGTGGGACTAGCGGGAGTTAATGAGCAGTTCTTC. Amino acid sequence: CASSQEVGLAGVNEQFF.

CDR3 residues: CASSRGGGVDEQFF. CDR3 in DNA: TGTGCCAGCAGCCGCGGGGGGGGCGTGGATGAGCAGTTCTTC. The chain combines TRBV7-2 with TRBJ2-1, with 9 bases matching TRBD2. Germline loops: CDR1 SGHTA, CDR2 FQGNSA. With 5 bases clipped from V and 8 bases from J, the junction kept 7 bases outside the gene matches. This CDR3 spans 14 amino acids.

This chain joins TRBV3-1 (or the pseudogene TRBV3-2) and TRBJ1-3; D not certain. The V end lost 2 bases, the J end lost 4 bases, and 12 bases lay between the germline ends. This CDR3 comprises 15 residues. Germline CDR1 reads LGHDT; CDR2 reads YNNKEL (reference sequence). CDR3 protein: CASSQSSGMGNTIYF. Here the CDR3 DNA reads TGTGCCAGCAGCCAAAGCTCGGGGATGGGAAACACCATATATTTT.

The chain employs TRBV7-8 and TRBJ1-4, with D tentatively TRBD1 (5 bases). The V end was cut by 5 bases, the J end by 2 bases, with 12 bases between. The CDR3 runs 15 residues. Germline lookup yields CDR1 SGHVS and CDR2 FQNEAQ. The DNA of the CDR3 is TGTGCCAGCAGCCTTATCAGGGACACTAATGAAAAACTGTTTTTT. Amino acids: CASSLIRDTNEKLFF.

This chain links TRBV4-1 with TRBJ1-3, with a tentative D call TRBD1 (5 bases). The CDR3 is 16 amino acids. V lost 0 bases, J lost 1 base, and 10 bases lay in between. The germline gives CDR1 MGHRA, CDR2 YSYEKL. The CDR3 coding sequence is TGCGCCAGCAGCCAAGACCCTCCAGGGTCTGGAAACACCATATATTTT. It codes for CASSQDPPGSGNTIYF.

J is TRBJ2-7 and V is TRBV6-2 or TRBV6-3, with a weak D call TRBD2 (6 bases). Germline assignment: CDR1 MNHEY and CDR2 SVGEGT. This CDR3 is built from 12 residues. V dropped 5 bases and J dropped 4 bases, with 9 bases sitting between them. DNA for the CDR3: TGTGCCAGCAGTAACGCGGGATACGAGCAGTACTTC. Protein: CASSNAGYEQYF.

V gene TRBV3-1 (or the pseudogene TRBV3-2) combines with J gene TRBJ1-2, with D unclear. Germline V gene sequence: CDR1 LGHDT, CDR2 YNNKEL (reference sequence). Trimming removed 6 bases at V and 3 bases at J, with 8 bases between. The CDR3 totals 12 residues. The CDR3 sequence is CASSPDHYGYTF. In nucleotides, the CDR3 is TGTGCCAGCAGTCCGGACCACTATGGCTACACCTTC.

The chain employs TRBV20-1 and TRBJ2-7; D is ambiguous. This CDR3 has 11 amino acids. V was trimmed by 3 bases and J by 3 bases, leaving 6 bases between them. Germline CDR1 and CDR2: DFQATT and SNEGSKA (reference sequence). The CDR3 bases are TGCAGTGCTAGTAGGTTCTACGAGCAGTACTTC. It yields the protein CSASRFYEQYF.

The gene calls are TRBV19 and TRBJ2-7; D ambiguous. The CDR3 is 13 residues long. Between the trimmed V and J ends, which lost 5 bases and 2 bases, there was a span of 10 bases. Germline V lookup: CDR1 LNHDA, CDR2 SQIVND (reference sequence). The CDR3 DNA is TGTGCCAGTAGTTGGGCAGCCGCCTACGAGCAGTACTTC. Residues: CASSWAAAYEQYF.